The 3 T cell receptor beta chains given below trace back to one sample, sequenced in a study of blood T cells in healthy people across ages. Then a second PCR, running roughly 7 to 12 cycles, was carried out with a sample-barcoded 5' primer and a J-beta primer mix. TCRdb independently ran MiXCR on the 5' RACE reads; one entry per CDR3 protein. Here the sample spans 550,000 to 650,000 distinct CDR3 sequences, 25% to 30% being singletons. What was sequenced was blood. These receptors were obtained from a woman at least 80 years old in good health.

About this clonotype itself: A read error may produce the germline difference seen at one junction end. The chain has TRBV6-2 or TRBV6-3 and TRBJ1-6, with no clear D. The V gene's germline CDR1 is MNHEY and CDR2 SVGEGT. The CDR3 is 13 amino acids. CDR3 region: CASSLDRNSLLHF. In DNA form, the CDR3 reads TGTGCCAGCAGTCTCGATAGGAATTCACTCCTCCACTTT.

The table lists this clonotype with many counts. The chain couples TRBV20-1 to TRBJ1-1; the D gene is possibly TRBD1 (6 bases). The CDR3 loop spans 12 amino acids. Trimming took off 7 bases at V and 8 bases at J, with 17 bases between the two ends. The germline gives CDR1 DFQATT, CDR2 SNEGSKA (reference sequence). The CDR3 region is CSVAEGGEEAFF. The CDR3 coding sequence is TGCAGTGTGGCGGAGGGGGGAGAGGAAGCTTTCTTT.

This clonotype occurred a few times. V gene TRBV5-1 combines with J gene TRBJ2-2; 10 bases are a match to TRBD1. V shed 4 bases, J shed 7 bases, and the junction held 4 bases outside the gene matches. CDR1 and CDR2 (germline): SGHRS, YFSETQ. This CDR3 spans 14 amino acids. CDR3 loop: CASSLTGGVGELFF. CDR3 nucleotides: TGCGCCAGCAGCCTGACAGGGGGCGTCGGGGAGCTGTTTTTT.